These 26 T cell receptor beta chains were all obtained from the same sample, sequenced in a study of T cells in Graves' hyperthyroidism and ophthalmopathy (dated by TCRdb to about 2019). The method behind the library was multiplex PCR. Sequencing used an Illumina HiSeq 2000. TCR beta CDR3 regions were amplified from RNA transcripts. The first round of RT-PCR for the TCR CDR3 was performed with the HTBI primer set and the Qiagen OneStep RT-PCR kit. The raw public reads went through TCRdb reprocessing: fastp at Q25, MiXCR clone calling, in-frame beta chains kept. When rows share a CDR3 protein, they turn into one entry using the most common DNA and genes. The sample has a few hundred thousand distinct CDR3 sequences on record, 15% of them singletons. Of the sample, about 31% is held by the ten largest clones. Sequencing was done on a sample of blood. These receptors were obtained from a woman aged 25 to 45 with Graves' hyperthyroidism.

A note on this clonotype: A much more abundant neighbour one base away suggests this may be a read error. The chain is built from TRBV20-1 and TRBJ2-3, with TRBD2 identical over 10 bases. Trimming cost V 1 base and J 4 bases; bases outside gene matches: 8. The CDR3 contains 16 residues. Germline V gene sequence: CDR1 DFQATT, CDR2 SNEGSKA (reference sequence). Written as DNA, the CDR3 is TGCAGTGCTAGAGTGGCGACTAGCGGGTCCTCAGATACGCAGTATTTT. It translates to CSARVATSGSSDTQYF.

This clonotype has at least ten counts. J is TRBJ1-6 and V is TRBV20-1; no clear D gene. V shed 4 bases and J shed 4 bases, with 11 bases lying between them. Germline-derived CDR1 and CDR2 are DFQATT and SNEGSKA (reference sequence). The CDR3 is made up of 14 amino acids. CDR3 sequence (DNA): TGCAGTGCTATGATTCCCGGGTATAATTCACCCCTCCACTTT. Translation gives CSAMIPGYNSPLHF.

Only one count was recorded for this clonotype. The genes are TRBV20-1 and TRBJ2-7; 9 positions agree with TRBD2. After removal of 4 bases from V and 5 bases from J, the junction contained 6 bases not matched to a gene. The germline CDR1 and CDR2 sequences are DFQATT and SNEGSKA (reference sequence). The CDR3 totals 13 residues. The CDR3 DNA sequence: TGCAGTGCTACTAGGACTAGCGCAAACGAGCAGTACTTC. Its translation: CSATRTSANEQYF.

J is TRBJ1-4 and V is TRBV4-1; D gene uncertain. V shed 1 base and J shed 7 bases, with 10 bases lying between them. CDR1 MGHRA and CDR2 YSYEKL come from the germline V gene. This CDR3 is built from 14 residues. The CDR3 loop is CASSQGLQLEKLFF. In DNA form, the CDR3 reads TGCGCCAGCAGCCAAGGGCTACAGCTTGAAAAACTGTTTTTT.

Comments on this clonotype: A junction end diverges from the germline sequence, so it may reflect a read error. The chain couples TRBV7-9 to TRBJ2-3, with 8 bases that match TRBD2. Germline CDR1 and CDR2: SEHNR and FQNEAQ (reference sequence). This CDR3 region has 14 residues. The CDR3 sequence is CATSLSGRSDTQYF. CDR3 DNA sequence: TGTGCCACCAGCTTAAGCGGGAGATCAGATACGCAGTATTTT.

The chain combines TRBV6-2 or TRBV6-3 with TRBJ1-1; a possible D gene is TRBD1 (6 bases). The germline V and J ends were trimmed by 5 bases and 1 base, with 17 bases remaining between them. The CDR3 loop spans 16 amino acids. Germline CDR1 reads MNHEY; CDR2 reads SVGEGT. This CDR3 is CASSAPGHWTNTEAFF. As DNA, the CDR3 is TGTGCCAGCAGTGCTCCGGGACACTGGACGAACACTGAAGCTTTCTTT.

The chain has TRBV6-1 and TRBJ1-5; D gene uncertain. V gave up 2 bases and J gave up 3 bases, with 11 bases separating them. There are 15 residues in the CDR3. Germline V lookup: CDR1 MNHNS, CDR2 SASEGT. CDR3 bases: TGTGCCAGCAGTGAATTAGGGCAGCTCAATCAGCCCCAGCATTTT. It is translated as CASSELGQLNQPQHF.

This clonotype was counted ten times or more. This chain joins TRBV20-1 and TRBJ1-1, with 11 nucleotides matching TRBD1. CDR3 length: 14 amino acids. With 5 bases clipped from V and 4 bases from J, the junction kept 6 bases outside the gene matches. The germline V gene has CDR1 DFQATT and CDR2 SNEGSKA (reference sequence). The CDR3 loop reads CSAPGQGVSTEAFF. DNA of the CDR3: TGCAGTGCTCCGGGACAGGGGGTAAGCACTGAAGCTTTCTTT.

The CDR3 loop is CASSVPQDGSSYNEQFF. The CDR3 DNA reads TGTGCCAGCAGCGTCCCCCAGGACGGTAGCTCCTACAATGAGCAGTTCTTC. This chain connects TRBV9 to TRBJ2-1; D unresolved. Trimming stripped 2 bases from V and 0 bases from J, with 15 bases between. Germline V gene lookup returns CDR1 SGDLS and CDR2 YYNGEE. The CDR3 length is 17 residues.

The chain recombines TRBV27 with TRBJ2-1; TRBD1 or TRBD2 may be the D gene (6 bases each). This CDR3 has 13 amino acids. V lost 6 bases, J lost 8 bases, and 14 bases lay in between. Germline V CDR1 and CDR2: MNHEY, SMNVEV (reference sequence). The CDR3 loop is CASRRGTIDEQFF. The CDR3 bases are TGTGCCAGCAGACGCGGGACAATCGATGAGCAGTTCTTC.

The J gene is TRBJ2-5, the V gene TRBV12-3 or TRBV12-4; perhaps TRBD2 as D (7 bases). Trimming removed 2 bases at V and 14 bases at J, with 18 bases between. The CDR3 has 13 amino acids. CDR3 amino acids: CASSLRRVGGTYF. CDR3 in DNA: TGTGCCAGCAGTTTAAGGAGAGTCGGGGGGACATACTTC.

This clonotype was counted ten times or more. The rearrangement joins TRBV5-1 to TRBJ1-1; the match to TRBD1 covers 9 bases. This CDR3 contains 15 residues. Germline CDR1 is SGHRS and CDR2 is YFSETQ. The V gene end was trimmed by 4 bases and the J gene end by 5 bases; junction bases not matched to a gene: 9. CDR3 protein: CASSPKQGAKTEAFF. The CDR3, as DNA: TGCGCCAGCAGCCCGAAACAGGGGGCTAAAACTGAAGCTTTCTTT.

The chain couples TRBV28 to TRBJ2-3; 11 bases agree with TRBD2. The CDR3 loop spans 15 amino acids. CDR1 and CDR2 (germline): MDHEN, SYDVKM. The J segment lost 2 bases and the V segment lost 6 bases, leaving 4 bases of the junction unmatched. Here the CDR3 DNA reads TGTGCCAGCAGCACGGGACTAGCGGCCACAGATACGCAGTATTTT. This codes for CASSTGLAATDTQYF. The full variable domain, completed using reference TRBV28 and TRBJ2-3, is DVKVTQSSRYLVKRTGEKVFLECVQDMDHENMFWYRQDPGLGLRLIYFSYDVKMKEKGDIPEGYSVSREKKERFSLILESASTNQTSMYLCASSTGLAATDTQYFGPGTRLTVL.

V and J are TRBV20-1 and TRBJ2-3, with a weak D call TRBD2 (6 bases). Germline CDR1 is DFQATT and CDR2 is SNEGSKA (reference sequence). V lost 0 bases, J lost 6 bases, and 10 bases lay in between. CDR3 length: 13 residues. In nucleotides, the CDR3 is TGCAGTGCTAGAGAATGGACTACCGATACGCAGTATTTT. Translation gives CSAREWTTDTQYF.

The genes are TRBV5-1 and TRBJ2-6, with D maybe TRBD2 (6 bases). The CDR3 has 17 amino acids. CDR1 and CDR2 from the germline V gene are SGHRS and YFSETQ. Trimming pared 0 bases from V and 1 base from J, leaving 11 bases between. The CDR3 bases are TGCGCCAGCAGCTTGGTGAATGCGGGATCTGGGGCCAACGTCCTGACTTTC. Protein sequence: CASSLVNAGSGANVLTF.

At least ten counts were recorded for this clonotype. The CDR3 bases are TGTGCCAGCAGTTTAACCTGGCGGGATTATCCCTACGAGCAGTACTTC. Translating gives CASSLTWRDYPYEQYF. V usage is TRBV27 and J usage is TRBJ2-7; possibly TRBD2 for D (6 bases). Germline loops: CDR1 MNHEY, CDR2 SMNVEV (reference sequence). Trimming removed 2 bases from V and 2 bases from J, with 16 bases in between. The CDR3 has 16 residues.

Points on this clonotype: One base away lies a much larger clone, so this may be a sequencing read error. The chain uses TRBV27 and TRBJ2-1; TRBD1 is a possible D gene (6 bases). This CDR3 region has 14 residues. Germline V CDR1 and CDR2: MNHEY, SMNVEV (reference sequence). This CDR3 is CASSGTRNFNQQFF. The CDR3, as DNA: TGTGCCAGCTCCGGGACACGAAATTTCAATCAGCAGTTCTTC.

This clonotype was picked up many times. V is TRBV5-1 and J is TRBJ2-7, with 9 bases fitting TRBD2. This CDR3 has 15 amino acids. The V and J ends lost 4 bases and 7 bases, in that order; junction bases with no gene match: 12. Germline-derived CDR1 and CDR2 are SGHRS and YFSETQ. CDR3 residues: CASSAGLALSSEQYF. CDR3 coding DNA: TGCGCCAGCAGCGCGGGACTAGCACTCTCCTCGGAGCAGTACTTC.

The chain recombines TRBV20-1 with TRBJ2-6; the D is unclear. Germline loops: CDR1 DFQATT, CDR2 SNEGSKA (reference sequence). Deletions cut 6 bases from V and 2 bases from J, with 8 bases between. This CDR3 comprises 13 residues. The CDR3 nucleotides read TGCAGTGCCAGGCCCCCTGGGGCCAACGTCCTGACTTTC. Translating gives CSARPPGANVLTF.

The chain has TRBV28 and TRBJ2-1, with 9 bases identical to TRBD1. The ends lost 2 bases at V and 13 bases at J; junction bases unmatched: 6. This CDR3 has 13 residues. Per germline, CDR1 MDHEN and CDR2 SYDVKM. CDR3 amino acids: CASSLPGQGVQFF. The CDR3, as DNA: TGTGCCAGCAGTTTACCGGGACAGGGTGTACAGTTCTTC.

This sequence joins TRBV11-1 and TRBJ2-7; 9 bases match TRBD1. This CDR3 has 15 residues. Germline V CDR1 and CDR2: SGHAT, FQDESV (reference sequence). Trimming took 6 bases from V and 7 from J; bases not matched to a gene: 13. In DNA, the CDR3 is TGTGCCAGCAGGGAACCGGACAGGGGAGGAGGGGAGCAGTACTTC. Its translation: CASREPDRGGGEQYF.

For this clonotype: It may be a read error: a sequence one base away is much more abundant. This chain uses TRBV11-1 with TRBJ2-7; 7 bases line up with TRBD2. This CDR3 is 12 amino acids long. The germline V gene has CDR1 SGHAT and CDR2 FQDESV (reference sequence). The CDR3 DNA reads as TGTGCCAGCAGCCGGGGGGAATACGGGCAGTACTTC. As protein: CASSRGEYGQYF.

This clonotype was seen at least ten times. The rearrangement uses TRBV6-1 and TRBJ1-2, with D uncertain. This CDR3 contains 12 residues. Trimming left V 0 bases short and J 7 bases short, with 6 bases between. CDR1 and CDR2 (germline): MNHNS, SASEGT. The CDR3 sequence: CASSEAGIGYTF. In DNA form, the CDR3 reads TGTGCCAGCAGTGAAGCAGGGATTGGCTACACCTTC.

V usage is TRBV28 and J usage is TRBJ1-2, with D possibly TRBD1 on 5 matching bases. Trimming removed 4 bases from V and 4 bases from J, with 13 bases in between. Per the germline V gene, CDR1 is MDHEN and CDR2 is SYDVKM. The CDR3 extends over 14 amino acids. The DNA of the CDR3 is TGTGCCAGCAGTTCCCATCAGGGACCCTATGGCTACACCTTC. The encoded protein is CASSSHQGPYGYTF.

In its sample, this clonotype was seen a few times. The chain uses TRBV2 and TRBJ2-7; possible D gene TRBD2, 6 bases. The CDR3 extends over 15 amino acids. Looked up from germline, CDR1 is SNHLY and CDR2 is FYNNEI. The V and J ends lost 4 bases and 1 base respectively, with 14 bases between them. The CDR3 loop is CASSATGLGSYEQYF. In nucleotides, the CDR3 is TGTGCCAGCAGTGCAACGGGACTGGGGTCCTACGAGCAGTACTTC.

The chain carries TRBV6-1 and TRBJ2-5, with 8 nucleotides matching TRBD2. After removal of 7 bases from V and 4 bases from J, the junction contained 11 bases not matched to a gene. Germline V CDR1 and CDR2: MNHNS, SASEGT. The CDR3 extends over 15 amino acids. This chain's CDR3 is CASTRAGEGRETQYF. CDR3 coding DNA: TGTGCCAGCACCCGAGCGGGAGAGGGAAGAGAGACCCAGTACTTC.